This is a list of T cell receptor beta chains from one sample in a study of blood T cell repertoires in COVID-19. Using immunoSEQ multiplex PCR, the repertoire was profiled, and TCRdb retains in-frame clones only, with some absent. The sample has 65,000 to 95,000 clones; 85% are singletons. Sequenced sample: peripheral blood. All receptors come from an older man with active or convalescent COVID-19. The CDR3 runs from the conserved cysteine through the conserved F or W. The D gene is left open where the match is weak. Where a row states a size, it is once, few, many or the class of an expanded clone; other rows omit it.

CASSLLGGQGGYTF,TGTGCCAGCAGTTTATTAGGTGGACAGGGAGGCTACACCTTC,TRBD1,TRBV28,once,TRBJ1-2,14
CASSLGGVNTEAFF,TGCGCCAGCAGCTTAGGAGGGGTGAACACTGAAGCTTTCTTT,.,TRBV5-1,.,TRBJ1-1,14
CASSLTTATNEKLFF,TGTGCCAGCAGCTTAACTACAGCAACTAATGAAAAACTGTTTTTT,.,TRBV7-3,once,TRBJ1-4,15
CASAIRGRFLGTEAFF,TGTGCTAGTGCTATCAGGGGGCGCTTTCTGGGCACTGAAGCTTTCTTT,TRBD1,TRBV12-5,.,TRBJ1-1,16
CATSRDIGEETQYF,TGTGCCACCAGCAGAGATATCGGGGAAGAGACCCAGTACTTC,.,TRBV15,.,TRBJ2-5,14
CASSYGSGQGGKTQYF,TGTGCCAGCAGTTACGGGTCGGGACAGGGGGGGAAGACCCAGTACTTC,TRBD1,TRBV6-5,.,TRBJ2-5,16
CASSQTRESSTDTQYF,TGTGCCAGTAGTCAGACGAGGGAGTCTAGCACAGATACGCAGTATTTT,.,TRBV19,once,TRBJ2-3,16
CASSVGGGRAQETQYF,TGTGCCAGCAGCGTAGGAGGCGGGAGGGCTCAAGAGACCCAGTACTTC,TRBD2,TRBV9,once,TRBJ2-5,16
CASSFPGTSGSDTQYF,TGCGCCAGCAGCTTCCCGGGGACTAGCGGTTCAGATACGCAGTATTTT,TRBD2,TRBV5-1,.,TRBJ2-3,16
CASRRIDSELTEAFF,TGTGCCAGCAGGAGAATCGACAGTGAACTCACTGAAGCTTTCTTT,.,TRBV6-5,once,TRBJ1-1,15
CASSPSGGVNTGELFF,TGTGCCAGCAGCCCCAGCGGGGGGGTGAACACCGGGGAGCTGTTTTTT,TRBD2,TRBV4-2,.,TRBJ2-2,16
CASSLFYEQFF,TGTGCCAGCAGCTTGTTCTATGAGCAGTTCTTC,.,TRBV11-1,few,TRBJ2-1,11
CASSDTWGRPSETQYF,TGCGCCAGCAGTGACACGTGGGGCCGGCCTTCAGAGACCCAGTACTTC,.,TRBV10-2,medium-sized,TRBJ2-5,16
CASSQGATTGLGGTQYF,TGTGCCAGCAGCCAAGGGGCAACGACAGGTCTGGGCGGGACCCAGTACTTC,.,TRBV4-2,.,TRBJ2-5,17
CASSPSGTAMAQLFF,TGTGCCAGCTCACCCTCCGGGACAGCAATGGCCCAACTGTTTTTT,TRBD1,TRBV18,once,TRBJ1-4,15
CASSLFLAGAPGELFF,TGTGCCAGCAGCTTATTTCTAGCGGGGGCCCCCGGGGAGCTGTTTTTT,TRBD2,TRBV7-8,.,TRBJ2-2,16
CASSLESASTDTQYF,TGCGCCAGCAGCTTGGAGAGCGCCAGCACAGATACGCAGTATTTT,.,TRBV5-1,.,TRBJ2-3,15
CSVRESGRGNGYTF,TGCAGCGTCCGAGAGTCGGGGCGCGGGAATGGCTACACCTTC,.,TRBV29-1,.,TRBJ1-2,14
CASSQDSRFGQPQHF,TGTGCCAGCAGCCAAGATTCCAGATTCGGGCAGCCCCAGCATTTT,.,TRBV3-1/TRBV3-2,.,TRBJ1-5,15
CASSQGQNQPQHF,TGCGCCAGTTCCCAGGGACAGAATCAGCCCCAGCATTTT,TRBD1,TRBV5-1,.,TRBJ1-5,13
CASSIGQGAANTEAFF,TGTGCCAGCAGCATTGGACAGGGGGCGGCGAACACTGAAGCTTTCTTT,TRBD1,TRBV7-9,.,TRBJ1-1,16
CASSESIGDTIYF,TGCGCCAGCAGTGAGTCGATCGGGGACACCATATATTTT,.,TRBV10-2,.,TRBJ1-3,13
CASSVGTLAGGLYEQFF,TGTGCCAGCAGCGTCGGAACCCTAGCGGGGGGGCTTTATGAGCAGTTCTTC,TRBD2,TRBV7-2,few,TRBJ2-1,17
CASSKASPGEGMEETQYF,TGTGCCAGCAGCAAAGCTTCCCCGGGAGAAGGGATGGAGGAGACCCAGTACTTC,.,TRBV21-1,.,TRBJ2-5,18
CASSYGLAGGELFF,TGTGCCAGCAGCTATGGACTAGCGGGAGGGGAGCTGTTTTTT,TRBD2,TRBV9,.,TRBJ2-2,14
CASSPYSASETGELFF,TGTGCCAGTAGTCCCTATTCCGCTAGCGAGACCGGGGAGCTGTTTTTT,.,TRBV19,.,TRBJ2-2,16
CASSLMGLAGEGETQYF,TGTGCCAGCAGCTTAATGGGACTAGCGGGAGAGGGAGAGACCCAGTACTTC,TRBD2,TRBV7-3,.,TRBJ2-5,17
CASSILAGTSGNTIYF,TGTGCCAGTAGTATTCTCGCAGGAACCTCTGGAAACACCATATATTTT,.,TRBV19,.,TRBJ1-3,16
CASSFRSESTDTQYF,TGTGCCAGCAGCTTTCGCTCCGAGAGCACAGATACGCAGTATTTT,.,TRBV11-3,.,TRBJ2-3,15
CASSILAGGQETQYF,TGTGCCAGTAGTATACTAGCGGGAGGGCAAGAGACCCAGTACTTC,TRBD2,TRBV19,.,TRBJ2-5,15
CASSEMRQPQYF,TGCGCCAGCAGTGAAATGAGGCAGCCGCAGTATTTT,.,TRBV10-2,.,TRBJ2-3,12
CASEGGGTDTQYF,TGTGCCAGCGAGGGAGGAGGCACAGATACGCAGTATTTT,.,TRBV6-6,.,TRBJ2-3,13
CASSDPGQGKDNYGYTF,TGTGCCAGCAGCGATCCGGGACAGGGTAAAGATAACTATGGCTACACCTTC,TRBD1,TRBV3-1/TRBV3-2,.,TRBJ1-2,17